This TCR beta chain is drawn from a study of cytomegalovirus exposure and HLA in healthy donors. About the study: The Caucasian-associated ancestry cluster contained approximately 81% of the roughly 400 genotyped donors. General observations from the study: Common viral pathogens seemed to be connected with several of the most significant clusters, according to a later analysis.

Primers included in the PCR were 60 Vbeta and 13 Jbeta primers. Libraries were prepared by immunoSEQ multiplex PCR; TCRdb keeps only in-frame clonotypes and omits some of them. The table has 40,000 to 60,000 clones, approximately 72% seen once. Looked up from germline, CDR1 is SEHNR and CDR2 is FQNEAQ (reference sequence). This CDR3 spans 16 amino acids. J lost 6 bases, V lost 5 bases, and 3 bases had no gene match. A remark on this clone: As yet, its antigen is unknown.

The V and J genes are TRBV7-9 and TRBJ2-2, with 16 bases that match TRBD2. Sequencing was carried out using PBMCs. The TCR was taken from a woman aged 45-65 years in good health and CMV-seronegative. The CDR3 DNA follows: TGTGCCAGCAGCCCGGGACTAGCGGGAGGGGCCGGGGAGCTGTTTTTT. Protein product: CASSPGLAGGAGELFF. The variable domain in full, with the rest retrieved from reference TRBV7-9 and TRBJ2-2, is DTGVSQNPRHKITKRGQNVTFRCDPISEHNRLYWYRQTLGQGPEFLTYFQNEAQLEKSRLLSDRFSAERPKGSFSTLEIQRTEQGDSAMYLCASSPGLAGGAGELFFGEGSRLTVL.